These 22 T cell receptor beta chains originate from one sample sequenced in a study of T cell responses to AZD1222 COVID-19 vaccine. Measured with immunoSEQ multiplex PCR; TCRdb has only the in-frame clones, and not every one. The sample consists of some 100,000 clones, around 88% of them appearing once. The input for sequencing was peripheral blood, taken 28 days after the second AZD1222 dose. The receptors were sampled from an adult who received the AZD1222 COVID-19 vaccine.

This clone was picked up a small number of times. V usage is TRBV7-2 and J usage is TRBJ2-7; D perhaps matches TRBD2 (5 bases). Germline V CDR1 and CDR2: SGHTA, FQGNSA. The CDR3 runs to 16 residues. V was clipped by 0 bases and J by 5 bases, with 17 bases between them. The CDR3 DNA sequence: TGTGCCAGCAGCTTAGCGTCTTTGAGGGCTGGGAACGAGCAGTACTTC. As protein: CASSLASLRAGNEQYF.

The V gene is TRBV5-6, the J gene TRBJ2-1; D is perhaps TRBD2 (5 bases). The germline gives CDR1 SGHDT, CDR2 YYEEEE. V lost 4 bases and J 9 bases, leaving 11 bases between the germline ends. This CDR3 spans 12 amino acids. CDR3 residues: CASSPTRGEQFF. The CDR3 DNA follows: TGTGCCAGCAGCCCCACCCGGGGTGAGCAGTTCTTC.

In its sample, this clone was seen once. The rearrangement uses TRBV9 and TRBJ1-3; tentative D call: TRBD1 (6 bases). V lost 2 bases to trimming and J lost 0 bases, with 12 bases between them. The CDR3 consists of 16 residues. Per the germline V gene, CDR1 is SGDLS and CDR2 is YYNGEE. CDR3 region: CASSVGQGSSGNTIYF. CDR3 bases: TGTGCCAGCAGCGTGGGGCAGGGGAGCTCTGGAAACACCATATATTTT.

This chain uses TRBV7-9 with TRBJ1-2; perhaps TRBD1 as D (5 bases). The V gene's germline CDR1 is SEHNR and CDR2 FQNEAQ (reference sequence). The length of the CDR3 is 18 residues. V gave up 2 bases and J gave up 6 bases, with 25 bases separating them. The CDR3 DNA is TGTGCCAGCAGCTTATGGACCCCTGGGCAGGGAGCGAAGGATGGCTACACCTTC. Translated, it gives CASSLWTPGQGAKDGYTF.

This rearrangement joins TRBV28 to TRBJ2-1; D possibly corresponds to TRBD1 (7 bases). In germline, CDR1 is MDHEN, CDR2 SYDVKM. This CDR3 is built from 14 residues. Trimming stripped 3 bases from V and 8 bases from J, with 14 bases between. The CDR3 DNA reads as TGTGCCAGCAGTTTGCGGCAGGGGGGCGATGAGCAGTTCTTC. It yields the protein CASSLRQGGDEQFF.

This sequence joins TRBV11-2 and TRBJ1-2; the match to TRBD1 covers 8 bases. From germline, CDR1 is SGHAT and CDR2 FQNNGV. Trimming took 6 bases from V and 6 from J; bases not matched to a gene: 12. The CDR3 is 15 residues long. CDR3 residues: CASRRVGDRPHGYTF. The CDR3 DNA reads as TGTGCCAGCAGGCGAGTAGGGGACAGGCCCCATGGCTACACCTTC. Using reference TRBV11-2 and TRBJ1-2 for the parts outside the CDR3, the full variable domain is EAGVAQSPRYKIIEKRQSVAFWCNPISGHATLYWYQQILGQGPKLLIQFQNNGVVDDSQLPKDRFSAERLKGVDSTLKIQPAKLEDSAVYLCASRRVGDRPHGYTFGSGTRLTVV.

The chain joins TRBV5-6 to TRBJ1-3, with no clear D. The V gene's germline CDR1 is SGHDT and CDR2 YYEEEE. The CDR3 loop spans 14 amino acids. V shed 5 bases and J shed 2 bases, with 11 bases lying between them. The CDR3 region has the DNA TGTGCCAGCAGGCTTGGGGTCGCTGGAAACACCATATATTTT. As protein: CASRLGVAGNTIYF.

V is TRBV7-2 and J is TRBJ1-4; TRBD1 agrees at 7 bases. V was pared by 2 bases and J by 8 bases, with 8 bases of the junction left unmatched. The CDR3 sequence is 15 residues long. CDR1 and CDR2 (germline): SGHTA, FQGNSA. This CDR3 reads CASSLRQGSYEKLFF. The CDR3 nucleotides read TGTGCCAGCAGCTTACGACAGGGATCCTACGAAAAACTGTTTTTT.

The chain employs TRBV11-3 and TRBJ2-2, with TRBD1 as a possible D gene (6 bases). The CDR3 consists of 19 residues. Trimming took off 5 bases at V and 2 bases at J, with 24 bases between the two ends. CDR1 SGHNT and CDR2 YENEEA come from the germline V gene. Here the CDR3 reads CASSPTDWVTGDNTGELFF. The CDR3 nucleotides read TGTGCCAGCAGCCCCACGGACTGGGTGACAGGAGACAACACCGGGGAGCTGTTTTTT.

V usage is TRBV28 and J usage is TRBJ1-4; D unclear. This CDR3 region has 14 residues. Trimming took 3 bases from V and 0 from J, leaving 5 bases between them. Looked up from germline, CDR1 is MDHEN and CDR2 is SYDVKM. The CDR3 DNA reads TGTGCCAGCAGTTTCCGGGCAACTAATGAAAAACTGTTTTTT. Translation gives CASSFRATNEKLFF. The variable domain in full, with the rest retrieved from reference TRBV28 and TRBJ1-4, is DVKVTQSSRYLVKRTGEKVFLECVQDMDHENMFWYRQDPGLGLRLIYFSYDVKMKEKGDIPEGYSVSREKKERFSLILESASTNQTSMYLCASSFRATNEKLFFGSGTQLSVL.

The chain combines TRBV5-6 with TRBJ1-4, with 11 bases that match TRBD1. The V gene end was trimmed by 3 bases and the J gene end by 8 bases; junction bases not matched to a gene: 18. The germline CDR1 and CDR2 sequences are SGHDT and YYEEEE. CDR3 size: 19 residues. The CDR3 is CASSSLSGQGVPEDEKLFF. CDR3 nucleotide sequence: TGTGCCAGCAGCTCACTGTCGGGACAGGGGGTTCCTGAGGACGAAAAACTGTTTTTT.

The rearrangement joins TRBV29-1 to TRBJ2-7, with 8 bases lining up with TRBD2. The length of the CDR3 is 13 residues. J gave up 4 bases and V 4 bases, and 6 bases lay outside the gene matches. Germline CDR1 reads SQVTM; CDR2 reads ANQGSEA. In nucleotides, the CDR3 is TGCAGCGTTGCTCGGGAGGGGCATTACGAGCAGTACTTC. It encodes CSVAREGHYEQYF.

This rearrangement joins TRBV9 to TRBJ2-1, with 11 bases identical to TRBD2. Germline loops: CDR1 SGDLS, CDR2 YYNGEE. The CDR3 is 14 amino acids. V dropped 4 bases and J dropped 8; count of bases not matched to a gene: 5. The CDR3 region has the DNA TGTGCCAGCAGCTTGACTAGCGGGACCCATGAGCAGTTCTTC. Translation: CASSLTSGTHEQFF.

The chain uses TRBV7-2 and TRBJ2-3; possibly TRBD2 for D (6 bases). Germline V lookup: CDR1 SGHTA, CDR2 FQGNSA. V lost 0 bases and J 4 bases, leaving 17 bases between the germline ends. The CDR3 is 17 amino acids. In DNA form, the CDR3 reads TGTGCCAGCAGCTTAGCGGGACTTGGGGTTCGATCAGATACGCAGTATTTT. Translating it yields CASSLAGLGVRSDTQYF. The complete variable domain, with remaining parts taken from reference TRBV7-2 and TRBJ2-3, reads GAGVSQSPSNKVTEKGKDVELRCDPISGHTALYWYRQSLGQGLEFLIYFQGNSAPDKSGLPSDRFSAERTGGSVSTLTIQRTQQEDSAVYLCASSLAGLGVRSDTQYFGPGTRLTVL.

A remark on this clone: The identical CDR3 is also encoded by other nucleotide sequences in the sample. This rearrangement joins TRBV29-1 to TRBJ1-3; D unclear. CDR3 length equals 11 residues. CDR1 SQVTM and CDR2 ANQGSEA come from the germline V gene. Trimming took off 4 bases at V and 0 bases at J, with 1 base between the two ends. The CDR3, as DNA: TGCAGCGTTGGCTCTGGAAACACCATATATTTT. It translates to CSVGSGNTIYF.

V usage is TRBV19 and J usage is TRBJ2-6, with 7 bases that match TRBD2. The CDR3 sequence is 18 residues long. The junction had 14 bases not matched to a gene; V was cut back by 5 bases and J by 4 bases. Germline values: CDR1 LNHDA, CDR2 SQIVND (reference sequence). CDR3 in DNA: TGTGCCAGTAGTCTTAGGCGGGGGACGACGTCGGGGGCCAACGTCCTGACTTTC. The encoded protein is CASSLRRGTTSGANVLTF. Supplemented by reference TRBV19 and TRBJ2-6, the full variable domain reads DGGITQSPKYLFRKEGQNVTLSCEQNLNHDAMYWYRQDPGQGLRLIYYSQIVNDFQKGDIAEGYSVSREKKESFPLTVTSAQKNPTAFYLCASSLRRGTTSGANVLTFGAGSRLTVL.

The V call is TRBV28, the J call TRBJ2-7, with 11 bases lining up with TRBD2. The V segment lost 6 bases and the J segment 0 bases; nucleotides outside the gene matches: 7. The germline V gene encodes CDR1 MDHEN and CDR2 SYDVKM. The CDR3 totals 16 residues. This CDR3 is CASSPLAGEASYEQYF. The CDR3, as DNA: TGTGCCAGCAGCCCACTAGCGGGGGAGGCCTCCTACGAGCAGTACTTC. Using reference TRBV28 and TRBJ2-7 for the parts outside the CDR3, the full variable domain is DVKVTQSSRYLVKRTGEKVFLECVQDMDHENMFWYRQDPGLGLRLIYFSYDVKMKEKGDIPEGYSVSREKKERFSLILESASTNQTSMYLCASSPLAGEASYEQYFGPGTRLTVT.

J is TRBJ1-1 and V is TRBV19; 8 bases match TRBD1. The germline gives CDR1 LNHDA, CDR2 SQIVND (reference sequence). The J segment lost 11 bases and the V segment lost 4 bases, leaving 9 bases of the junction unmatched. The CDR3 loop spans 13 amino acids. For the CDR3, the DNA is TGTGCCAGTAGTACCAGACAGGGGACAAGCGCTTTCTTT. Its protein product is CASSTRQGTSAFF. Full variable domain (remainder filled in from reference TRBV19 and TRBJ1-1): DGGITQSPKYLFRKEGQNVTLSCEQNLNHDAMYWYRQDPGQGLRLIYYSQIVNDFQKGDIAEGYSVSREKKESFPLTVTSAQKNPTAFYLCASSTRQGTSAFFGQGTRLTVV.

The CDR3 reads CASSQDPPNSYNEQFF. The CDR3 DNA reads TGCGCCAGCAGCCAAGATCCTCCCAACAGTTACAATGAGCAGTTCTTC. The chain uses TRBV4-3 and TRBJ2-1; D uncertain. V was shortened by 0 bases and J by 4 bases, with 13 bases between the two germline ends. Germline V gives CDR1 LGHNA, CDR2 YSLEER. This CDR3 has 16 residues.

The gene calls are TRBV28 and TRBJ2-7; perhaps TRBD1 as D (6 bases). Trimming left V 3 bases short and J 1 base short, with 16 bases between. Germline CDR1 reads MDHEN; CDR2 reads SYDVKM. The CDR3 covers 16 residues. CDR3 coding DNA: TGTGCCAGCAGTTTTGGGGGCCTAACTTGGTCCTACGAGCAGTACTTC. Translation: CASSFGGLTWSYEQYF.

This clone was recorded once. The V and J genes are TRBV5-1 and TRBJ2-1, with D perhaps matching TRBD2 (6 bases). The V gene lost 4 bases and the J gene lost 0 bases, with 11 bases spanning the gap. This CDR3 is 15 amino acids long. The germline gives CDR1 SGHRS, CDR2 YFSETQ. Written as DNA, the CDR3 is TGCGCCAGCAGCCGAGCGGGTAGCTCCTACAATGAGCAGTTCTTC. Residues: CASSRAGSSYNEQFF. The whole variable domain, remainder taken from reference TRBV5-1 and TRBJ2-1, is KAGVTQTPRYLIKTRGQQVTLSCSPISGHRSVSWYQQTPGQGLQFLFEYFSETQRNKGNFPGRFSGRQFSNSRSEMNVSTLELGDSALYLCASSRAGSSYNEQFFGPGTRLTVL.

V usage is TRBV24-1 and J usage is TRBJ1-1; D is undetermined. The CDR3 is 13 residues long. The germline CDR1 and CDR2 sequences are KGHDR and SFDVKD. V was trimmed by 4 bases and J by 8 bases, leaving 13 bases between them. The CDR3 DNA is TGTGCCACCAGTGACCCCGAGACAAGGGAAGCTTTCTTT. Encoded protein: CATSDPETREAFF.